This entry describes one TCR beta chain. The antigen is undetermined. The data were taken from a study of cytomegalovirus exposure and HLA in healthy donors. Findings and limits, study-wide: HLA alleles were associated with 15,000 to 20,000 TCR beta sequences in a later analysis at 0.05 false discovery rate. In a later analysis, V- and J-gene trimming of beta chains associated with a DCLRE1C missense variant, replicated independently. Earlier analysis yielded a pattern in which most TCR beta V segments were productive about 87% or about 30% of the time. Cytomegalovirus association was listed for roughly 160 TCR beta chains.

Germline CDR1 is SGHRS and CDR2 is YFSETQ. CDR3 length: 15 residues. V dropped 0 bases and J dropped 8; count of bases not matched to a gene: 10. The study ran its PCR with 60 Vbeta and 13 Jbeta primers. Clones were sequenced by immunoSEQ multiplex PCR, and TCRdb holds only the in-frame ones, with some missing. The sample has roughly 100,000 clones; approximately 64% are singletons. The chain recombines TRBV5-1 with TRBJ1-2; 7 nucleotides match TRBD1. The sequenced material came from PBMCs. The sequence derives from a woman in her forties or fifties in good health and CMV-seronegative. CDR3 bases: TGCGCCAGCAGCTTGGGCACCCTGGACAGGCTGGGCTACACCTTC. Translating it yields CASSLGTLDRLGYTF.